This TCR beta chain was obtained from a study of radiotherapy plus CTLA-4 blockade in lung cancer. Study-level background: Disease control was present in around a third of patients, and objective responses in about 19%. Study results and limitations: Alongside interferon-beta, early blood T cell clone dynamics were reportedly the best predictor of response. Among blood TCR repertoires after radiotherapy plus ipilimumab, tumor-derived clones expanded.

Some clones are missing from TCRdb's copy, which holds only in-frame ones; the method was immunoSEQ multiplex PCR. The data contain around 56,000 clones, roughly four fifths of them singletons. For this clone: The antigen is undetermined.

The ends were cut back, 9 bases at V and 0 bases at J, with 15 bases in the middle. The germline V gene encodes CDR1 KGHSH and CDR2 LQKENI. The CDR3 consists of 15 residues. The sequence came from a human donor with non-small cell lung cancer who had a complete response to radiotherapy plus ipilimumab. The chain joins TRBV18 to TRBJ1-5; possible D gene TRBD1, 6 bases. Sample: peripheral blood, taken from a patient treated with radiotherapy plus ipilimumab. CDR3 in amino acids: CASSGQSLSNQPQHF. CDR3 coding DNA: TGTGCCAGTTCCGGACAGTCCCTTAGCAATCAGCCCCAGCATTTT. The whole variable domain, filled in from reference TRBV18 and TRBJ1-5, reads NAGVMQNPRHLVRRRGQEARLRCSPMKGHSHVYWYRQLPEEGLKFMVYLQKENIIDESGMPKERFSAEFPKEGPSILRIQQVVRGDSAAYFCASSGQSLSNQPQHFGDGTRLSIL.